Reported below is one TCR beta chain. Libraries were prepared by immunoSEQ multiplex PCR; TCRdb keeps only in-frame clonotypes and omits some of them. This table holds about 140,000 clones, under 95% found once. The CDR3 spans 16 residues. After removal of 5 bases from V and 1 base from J, the junction contained 11 bases not matched to a gene. CDR1 is MDHEN, CDR2 SYDVKM, per germline. This sample is drawn from a study of control samples from healthy donors and cancer patients. The gene calls are TRBV28 and TRBJ2-7; 7 nucleotides align to TRBD2. Sample: blood. The clonotype was recovered from a man aged 18 to 29 in good health. The CDR3 region has the DNA TGTGCCAGCAGTACATACCGAGCGGGGCTGTCCTACGAGCAGTACTTC. Its protein is CASSTYRAGLSYEQYF.